Shown below are 27 T cell receptor beta chains from a single sample sequenced in a study of T cell responses to AZD1222 COVID-19 vaccine. Measured with immunoSEQ multiplex PCR; TCRdb has only the in-frame clones, and not every one. The profile shows more than 70,000 clones, 70% to 90% of them singletons. The sample in question was peripheral blood, obtained 28 days after the second AZD1222 dose. These TCRs come from an adult who received the AZD1222 COVID-19 vaccine.

This clone was seen just once. V gene TRBV20-1 combines with J gene TRBJ1-2; 10 bases fit TRBD1. Trimming cost V 3 bases and J 8 bases; bases outside gene matches: 6. Germline V CDR1 and CDR2: DFQATT, SNEGSKA (reference sequence). This CDR3 is 13 amino acids long. CDR3 DNA sequence: TGCAGTGCTAGTCGCGGACAGGGGGACGGCTACACCTTC. Protein product: CSASRGQGDGYTF.

This clone was counted once. The V call is TRBV5-1, the J call TRBJ1-1, with D uncertain. V lost 4 bases and J 0 bases, leaving 13 bases between the germline ends. Per germline, CDR1 SGHRS and CDR2 YFSETQ. This CDR3 is built from 15 residues. CDR3 DNA: TGCGCCAGCAGCGATTTGGGCGGGGTGAACACTGAAGCTTTCTTT. Translated: CASSDLGGVNTEAFF.

The chain links TRBV13 to TRBJ1-2, with D perhaps TRBD1 (5 bases). Germline V gene lookup returns CDR1 PRHDT and CDR2 FYEKMQ (reference sequence). This CDR3 comprises 14 residues. V dropped 4 bases and J dropped 8 bases, with 17 bases sitting between them. CDR3 protein: CASSSTSRVEGYTF. DNA for the CDR3: TGTGCCAGCAGCTCGACTTCCAGGGTGGAAGGCTACACCTTC.

This chain joins TRBV2 and TRBJ1-2; 7 nucleotides align to TRBD1. Germline CDR1 SNHLY, CDR2 FYNNEI. This CDR3 is 14 amino acids long. The J segment lost 7 bases and the V segment lost 6 bases, leaving 11 bases of the junction unmatched. The CDR3 nucleotides read TGTGCCAGCAGGATAGACAGGGTGGGCGGTGGCTACACCTTC. The encoded protein is CASRIDRVGGGYTF. Supplemented by reference TRBV2 and TRBJ1-2, the full variable domain reads EPEVTQTPSHQVTQMGQEVILRCVPISNHLYFYWYRQILGQKVEFLVSFYNNEISEKSEIFDDQFSVERPDGSNFTLKIRSTKLEDSAMYFCASRIDRVGGGYTFGSGTRLTVV.

The chain joins TRBV30 to TRBJ2-7; 8 bases agree with TRBD2. Germline V CDR1 and CDR2: GTSNPN, SVGIG (reference sequence). V was clipped by 0 bases and J by 6 bases; unmatched bases: 10. This CDR3 has 15 amino acids. Written as DNA, the CDR3 is TGTGCCTGGAGTGTACCTGGCGGGGGGTTCCGCGAGCAGTACTTC. It yields the protein CAWSVPGGGFREQYF.

The V call is TRBV7-9, the J call TRBJ1-1; no firm D call. Trimming took off 2 bases at V and 0 bases at J, with 10 bases between the two ends. The germline V gene has CDR1 SEHNR and CDR2 FQNEAQ (reference sequence). This CDR3 is built from 15 residues. DNA for the CDR3: TGTGCCAGCAGCTTATTAAGAGGGCTGAACACTGAAGCTTTCTTT. Protein product: CASSLLRGLNTEAFF.

About this clone itself: The sample carries other DNA sequences with the same CDR3. The chain has TRBV18 and TRBJ2-1, with TRBD2 matching 7 bases. The CDR3 length is 13 residues. V lost 0 bases to trimming and J lost 7 bases; unmatched junction nucleotides: 0. Germline V CDR1 and CDR2: KGHSH, LQKENI. CDR3 nucleotides: TGTGCCAGCTCACCACCGGGAGGGAATGAGCAGTTCTTC. Translation gives CASSPPGGNEQFF.

The gene calls are TRBV3-1 (or the pseudogene TRBV3-2) and TRBJ1-1; D is unresolved. The CDR3 runs to 14 residues. V was shortened by 0 bases and J by 4 bases, with 9 bases between the two germline ends. Germline V gene data show CDR1 as LGHDT and CDR2 as YNNKEL (reference sequence). The CDR3 DNA reads TGTGCCAGCAGCCAAGAAGGTGGGTCCACTGAAGCTTTCTTT. Translated, it gives CASSQEGGSTEAFF.

This chain joins TRBV5-1 and TRBJ2-7; a possible D gene is TRBD2 (5 bases). V was shortened by 2 bases and J by 0 bases, with 12 bases between the two germline ends. Germline CDR1 reads SGHRS; CDR2 reads YFSETQ. The CDR3 consists of 15 residues. CDR3 in DNA: TGCGCCAGCAGCTTTGGCCCTGGGAGCTCCTACGAGCAGTACTTC. This codes for CASSFGPGSSYEQYF. The variable domain in full, completed from reference TRBV5-1 and TRBJ2-7, reads KAGVTQTPRYLIKTRGQQVTLSCSPISGHRSVSWYQQTPGQGLQFLFEYFSETQRNKGNFPGRFSGRQFSNSRSEMNVSTLELGDSALYLCASSFGPGSSYEQYFGPGTRLTVT.

The CDR3 spells CASSPAGVAGAEQYF. Here the CDR3 DNA reads TGTGCCAGCTCACCCGCCGGGGTAGCGGGGGCCGAGCAGTACTTC. The chain couples TRBV18 to TRBJ2-7; 9 nucleotides line up with TRBD2. The V gene end was trimmed by 3 bases and the J gene end by 6 bases; junction bases not matched to a gene: 9. In germline, CDR1 is KGHSH, CDR2 LQKENI. CDR3 size: 15 residues.

The chain recombines TRBV2 with TRBJ1-4; 9 positions match TRBD1. This CDR3 comprises 14 residues. CDR1 and CDR2 from the germline V gene are SNHLY and FYNNEI. The V gene end was trimmed by 5 bases and the J gene end by 5 bases; junction bases not matched to a gene: 3. CDR3 in DNA: TGTGCCAGCAGTTTGACAGGGGGAAATGAAAAACTGTTTTTT. It encodes CASSLTGGNEKLFF.

The genes are TRBV4-2 and TRBJ2-2; D might be TRBD1 or TRBD2, each matching 5 bases. Between the trimmed V and J ends, which lost 4 bases and 5 bases, there was a span of 11 bases. Germline CDR1 is LGHNA and CDR2 is YNFKEQ. This CDR3 is 14 amino acids long. The CDR3: CASSPQWGTGELFF. The CDR3 nucleotides are TGTGCCAGCAGCCCCCAGTGGGGGACCGGGGAGCTGTTTTTT.

J is TRBJ1-1 and V is TRBV5-1, with TRBD1 as a possible D gene (6 bases). CDR1 is SGHRS and CDR2 is YFSETQ in the germline V gene. CDR3 size: 13 residues. Trimming left V 4 bases short and J 3 bases short, with 10 bases between. The CDR3 spells CASSEGVDTEAFF. The CDR3 nucleotides are TGCGCCAGCAGCGAGGGGGTGGACACTGAAGCTTTCTTT.

The chain recombines TRBV2 with TRBJ1-2, with TRBD1 matching 8 bases. This CDR3 region has 15 residues. V shed 6 bases, J shed 5 bases, and the junction held 11 bases outside the gene matches. Germline V CDR1 and CDR2: SNHLY, FYNNEI. CDR3 residues: CASSDSGGAEYGYTF. DNA for the CDR3: TGTGCCAGCAGCGATTCAGGGGGCGCGGAGTATGGCTACACCTTC.

This sequence joins TRBV7-8 and TRBJ1-1; unclear D gene. CDR1 and CDR2 (germline): SGHVS, FQNEAQ. The CDR3 sequence is 14 residues long. V was shortened by 4 bases and J by 6 bases, with 15 bases between the two germline ends. CDR3: CASSSTPDRAEAFF. CDR3 DNA sequence: TGTGCCAGCAGCTCAACGCCCGATCGGGCTGAAGCTTTCTTT. The full variable domain, completed using reference TRBV7-8 and TRBJ1-1, is GAGVSQSPRYKVAKRGQDVALRCDPISGHVSLFWYQQALGQGPEFLTYFQNEAQLDKSGLPSDRFFAERPEGSVSTLKIQRTQQEDSAVYLCASSSTPDRAEAFFGQGTRLTVV.

V gene TRBV5-4 combines with J gene TRBJ2-3; D possibly matches TRBD1 or TRBD2 (5 bases each). V was pared by 0 bases and J by 7 bases, with 15 bases between. Germline V gene data show CDR1 as SGHNT and CDR2 as YYREEE (reference sequence). This CDR3 spans 15 amino acids. CDR3 sequence (DNA): TGTGCCAGCAGCTTGGAGGGAGCAAGGGGAAATACGCAGTATTTT. It codes for CASSLEGARGNTQYF.

V usage is TRBV6-6 and J usage is TRBJ1-1; D is undetermined. The CDR3 extends over 13 amino acids. Trimming stripped 7 bases from V and 1 base from J, with 10 bases between. Germline values: CDR1 MNHNY, CDR2 SVGAGI (reference sequence). The CDR3 DNA reads as TGTGCCAGCATCAGAGACGGGAACACTGAAGCTTTCTTT. Amino acid sequence: CASIRDGNTEAFF.

The rearrangement links TRBV7-9 to TRBJ2-3; 8 bases map to TRBD1. The length of the CDR3 is 17 residues. Germline trimming cut 3 bases from V and 0 bases from J; bases unmatched to any gene: 8. CDR1 is SEHNR and CDR2 is FQNEAQ in the germline V gene (reference sequence). CDR3 sequence: CASSFGTGLSSTDTQYF. Written as DNA, the CDR3 is TGTGCCAGCAGCTTCGGGACAGGACTATCTAGCACAGATACGCAGTATTTT.

The V call is TRBV5-1, the J call TRBJ1-5; 10 nucleotides agree with TRBD1. The CDR3 is made up of 15 amino acids. Germline V gives CDR1 SGHRS, CDR2 YFSETQ. V gave up 2 bases and J gave up 7 bases; unmatched junction bases: 6. CDR3 protein: CASSFRDRGKQPQHF. The CDR3 bases are TGCGCCAGCAGCTTCCGGGACAGGGGTAAGCAGCCCCAGCATTTT.

The chain recombines TRBV2 with TRBJ2-1; D is uncertain. Trimming shortened V by 4 bases and J by 6 bases, and 13 bases separated the two germline ends. From germline, CDR1 is SNHLY and CDR2 FYNNEI. The CDR3 is made up of 14 amino acids. CDR3 coding DNA: TGTGCCAGCAGTGCCAAGGCCCATGGCAATGAGCAGTTCTTC. It encodes CASSAKAHGNEQFF.

This chain uses TRBV10-3 with TRBJ1-5, with a weak D call TRBD1 (5 bases). The CDR3 loop spans 13 amino acids. The germline gives CDR1 ENHRY, CDR2 SYGVKD. Trimming took 7 bases from V and 1 from J, leaving 8 bases between them. The CDR3 loop reads CAITGGSNQPQHF. The CDR3 DNA is TGTGCCATCACGGGGGGGAGCAATCAGCCCCAGCATTTT.

The chain has TRBV5-1 and TRBJ2-3; 12 bases are shared with TRBD2. CDR1 is SGHRS, CDR2 YFSETQ, per germline. With 5 bases clipped from V and 1 base from J, the junction kept 5 bases outside the gene matches. The CDR3 has 16 amino acids. The CDR3 bases are TGCGCCAGCAGTCGGACTAGCGGGGTTGGCACAGATACGCAGTATTTT. Translated: CASSRTSGVGTDTQYF.

The gene calls are TRBV12-3 or TRBV12-4 and TRBJ2-1, with 7 bases lining up with TRBD1. The length of the CDR3 is 13 residues. Trimming at V came to 5 bases and at J to 5 bases, leaving 3 bases not matched to a gene. DNA of the CDR3: TGTGCCAGCAGTCGTACAGGGGACAATGAGCAGTTCTTC. Encoded protein: CASSRTGDNEQFF.

The rearrangement links TRBV6-5 to TRBJ1-5; D is perhaps TRBD1 (5 bases). Germline assignment: CDR1 MNHEY and CDR2 SVGAGI. The CDR3 is 15 residues long. The V end was cut by 6 bases, the J end by 1 base, with 13 bases between. CDR3: CASREAGQSNQPQHF. CDR3 DNA: TGTGCCAGCAGAGAGGCGGGGCAGAGCAATCAGCCCCAGCATTTT.

V and J are TRBV2 and TRBJ2-3, with D possibly being TRBD2 (5 bases). CDR1 is SNHLY and CDR2 is FYNNEI in the germline V gene. The CDR3 consists of 14 residues. V was clipped by 8 bases and J by 0 bases, with 12 bases between them. DNA for the CDR3: TGTGCCAGCGTTCGGGATTCCAGCACAGATACGCAGTATTTT. It encodes CASVRDSSTDTQYF.

The CDR3 nucleotides are TGTGCCAGCAGCTTAATGGCCGAGCACGAGCAGTACTTC. It specifies CASSLMAEHEQYF. The chain recombines TRBV7-8 with TRBJ2-7, with D uncertain. Trimming pared 2 bases from V and 5 bases from J, leaving 10 bases between. Germline loops: CDR1 SGHVS, CDR2 FQNEAQ. The CDR3 spans 13 residues. The full variable domain, completed using reference TRBV7-8 and TRBJ2-7, is GAGVSQSPRYKVAKRGQDVALRCDPISGHVSLFWYQQALGQGPEFLTYFQNEAQLDKSGLPSDRFFAERPEGSVSTLKIQRTQQEDSAVYLCASSLMAEHEQYFGPGTRLTVT.

The rearrangement uses TRBV2 and TRBJ2-1, with 9 bases lining up with TRBD2. The germline V gene has CDR1 SNHLY and CDR2 FYNNEI. This CDR3 comprises 15 residues. Losses at the gene ends were 9 bases for V and 4 bases for J; bases not matched to a gene: 10. CDR3 sequence (DNA): TGTGCCAGTAGGCGGGGGGGCCTTACTTACAATGAGCAGTTCTTC. It codes for CASRRGGLTYNEQFF.